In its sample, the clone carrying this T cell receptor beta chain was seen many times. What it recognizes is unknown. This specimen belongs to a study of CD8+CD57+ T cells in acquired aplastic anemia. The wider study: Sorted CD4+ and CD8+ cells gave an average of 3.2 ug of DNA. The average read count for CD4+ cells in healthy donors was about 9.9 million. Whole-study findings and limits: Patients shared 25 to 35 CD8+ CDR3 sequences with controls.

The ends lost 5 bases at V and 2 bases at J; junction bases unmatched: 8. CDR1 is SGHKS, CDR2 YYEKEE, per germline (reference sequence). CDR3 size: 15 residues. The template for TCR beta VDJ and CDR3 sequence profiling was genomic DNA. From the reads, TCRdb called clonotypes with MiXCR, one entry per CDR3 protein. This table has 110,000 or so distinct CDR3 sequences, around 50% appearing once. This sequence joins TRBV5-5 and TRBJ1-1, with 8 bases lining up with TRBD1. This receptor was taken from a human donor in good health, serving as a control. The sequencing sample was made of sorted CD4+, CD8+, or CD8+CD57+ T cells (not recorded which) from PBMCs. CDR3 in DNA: TGTGCCAGCAGTCTTGGACAGGGTCCAAACACTGAAGCTTTCTTT. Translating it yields CASSLGQGPNTEAFF. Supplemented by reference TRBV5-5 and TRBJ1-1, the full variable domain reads DAGVTQSPTHLIKTRGQQVTLRCSPISGHKSVSWYQQVLGQGPQFIFQYYEKEERGRGNFPDRFSARQFPNYSSELNVNALLLGDSALYLCASSLGQGPNTEAFFGQGTRLTVV.